The present T cell receptor beta chain was sequenced within a study of cytomegalovirus exposure and HLA in healthy donors (dated by TCRdb to about 2017). Context from the whole study: An earlier analysis of approximately 550 of the donors reported roughly 270 Gb of sequence data and some 120 million unique TCR beta sequences from approximately 180 million T cells. Donor age, sex, ethnicity and CMV serostatus were compiled alongside the repertoire data. Rather than using new phenotypic data, the later analysis identified candidate immune exposures from TCR beta sequences and from how often those sequences occurred across donors. Several DR-DQ haplotypes were handled as single units for association and clustering because linkage in the cohort was strong. Across 398 genotyped donors of the cohort, an average of approximately 200,000 unique TCR beta nucleotide sequences per donor were sequenced, and roughly a sixth of those sequences were non-productive. High-throughput TCR immunosequencing, statistical association of individual TCRs with disease status, and machine learning were combined to predict cytomegalovirus infection status. A later genetic analysis took genome-wide SNP genotypes for about 55% of the 666 donors and used that subset as a discovery cohort. Using immunosequencing, the study profiled T cell repertoires from 500 to 800 subjects and related those repertoires to cytomegalovirus serostatus. Every repertoire in the discovery cohort had been generated on one and the same sequencing platform. Of the approximately 400 genotyped donors, around 81% fell in the genetic ancestry cluster associated with self-reported Caucasian donors. In a later analysis, previously published TCR beta repertoires from 550 to 700 donors were re-analyzed and high-resolution HLA genotyping was added so that TCR occurrence patterns could be studied. Along with the approximately 620-subject first cohort, a separate validation cohort of over 90 different subjects was used. An earlier analysis of 587 of the donors used high-throughput TCR beta sequencing to judge whether each TCR beta V gene segment behaved as functional or pseudogenic. Typing coverage differed by locus: A, B, C, DRB1 and DQB1 were typed in roughly 620-630 donors, DQA1 in roughly 510, DPA1 in some 570, and DPB1 in roughly 450. The study aimed to test whether cataloging public T cell receptors could reveal signatures of past pathogen exposure. About 310 gigabases of sequencing data and 70 million to 100 million unique TCR sequences were included in an early release covering about 600 HLA-typed donors. HLA typing included class I and class II loci at four-digit resolution.

The research as a whole found: A later analysis associated 15,000 to 20,000 TCR beta sequences with specific HLA alleles at a false discovery rate of 0.05. The study gave a list of about 170 TCR beta chains associated with cytomegalovirus. In a later genetic analysis, fewer N-insertions in productive TCRs were reported among donors in an Asian-associated ancestry cluster than the approximately 630-donor mean. In an earlier analysis of more than 450 of the donors, most TCR beta V segments were observed in productive rearrangements about 87% or about 30% of the time, broadly matching IMGT annotations. A later genetic analysis associated a missense DCLRE1C variant with V-gene and J-gene trimming of TCR beta chains, and an independent cohort replicated the association. About 17 rarely observed V segments, including chromosome 9 orphons, were excluded from the earlier analysis of just under 600 of the donors because counts were too low. A group of highly shared sequence variants was considered likely to be a technical artifact of the sequencing pipeline. A later analysis found that most CMV-associated TCR beta chains appeared HLA-restricted, with HLA associations seemingly driven largely by CMV exposure. Roughly uniform sequencing depth across donors was assumed in presence/absence analyses, although this assumption may not hold. Because HLA typing was unavailable for some donors at each locus, only the typed subset was used in association tests. According to the authors, the approach could potentially be generalized to other disease states and immunological phenotypes. In a later analysis, HLA-associated TCR beta chains were found to be more clonally expanded and to have lower generation probabilities than equally common non-associated chains. Most TCR sequences were seen in very few donors, while some public TCRs were found in many individuals. In a later analysis, the rate of TCR association differed among HLA loci, with DRB1 alleles having the most associated TCRs and HLA-C alleles having the fewest. In a later analysis, several top co-occurrence clusters were reported to appear linked to parvovirus B19, influenza, CMV and Epstein-Barr virus. A further reported finding was that TCR beta sequences accurately predicted the HLA-A and HLA-B alleles for most subjects in the first cohort. In both the original and validation cohorts, the classifier was reported to diagnose cytomegalovirus status with high specificity and sensitivity. When HLA alleles, especially DR and DQ, strongly co-occurred, TCR associations were difficult to assign to individual alleles. Some IMGT-functional V segments, including TRBV6-2 and TRBV6-3, could not be distinguished by the 87-base-pair reads and were therefore excluded. For the cohort, immune exposure information was limited to CMV serostatus. A few of the identified cytomegalovirus-associated TCR beta chains were confirmed in vitro to be specific for cytomegalovirus antigens. Correlated functional status among segregating V segments might be attributable to linkage disequilibrium, but an unknown experimental factor could not be ruled out. In this cohort, only TCR beta chains were sequenced, and detectable features were limited by the absence of alpha or paired-chain data.

The protocol used for the library was the immunoSEQ multiplex PCR assay. For the multiplex PCR, a mixture combining 60 forward primers for TCR Vbeta segments and 13 reverse primers for TCR Jbeta segments was used. Amplification of the CDR3 region of rearranged TCR beta genes was performed with a multiplex PCR assay on genomic DNA. Amplified TCR beta libraries were sequenced as 87-base-pair reads on the Illumina HiSeq System. The published analysis was carried out like this. Across the 600 to 700 repertoires, a later analysis counted 80 million or so unique TCR beta chains, approximately 10 million of which were shared by at least two donors. Raw reads were error-corrected and collapsed into unique sequences with a nearest-neighbor algorithm that merged closely related sequences to remove PCR and sequencing errors. Alignment of CDR3 sequences to IMGT reference sequences was used to assign V, D and J gene segments. For a sequence to be retained, a match of at least six nucleotides was required to both a V gene segment and a J gene segment. Rearrangements were called productive when the CDR3 lacked stop codons and stayed in frame with V and J; all others were non-productive. CDR3 was defined by IMGT convention, running from the second conserved V-encoded cysteine to the conserved J-encoded phenylalanine. The earlier analysis of roughly 590 of the donors excluded sequences that lacked an unambiguous match to a single V gene segment. In an earlier analysis of around 590 of the donors, a V segment was called functional when productive rearrangements were above 56.7%, and segregating when the standard deviation between donors exceeded 5%. To diagnose cytomegalovirus status from the catalog of TCR beta chain sequences, a statistical classification framework was built. A later analysis assigned V and J genes by comparing TCR nucleotide sequences with IMGT/GENE-DB human TR gene sequences. A later analysis assigned CDR3 sequences and most-parsimonious VDJ recombination scenarios with the TCRdist pipeline. In a later analysis, every TCR beta chain was defined by the combination of its CDR3 amino acid sequence and its V-gene family, and reads without a unique V-gene family were dropped. In a later analysis, approximately 640 highly shared, low-generation-probability nucleotide sequences were removed to address suspected cross-contamination and a sequencing artifact. For each public chain, a later analysis derived a clonal expansion index from normalized ranks of inferred template counts within each repertoire. Generation probabilities in a later analysis came from a VDJ recombination model fitted to out-of-frame rearrangements, and those results were checked against IGoR. In a later analysis, TCR-TCR, TCR-HLA and TCR-CMV co-occurrence was scored with hypergeometric tests, and a repertoire-size bias correction was applied to TCR pairs. False discovery rates were estimated in a later analysis by permuting HLA or CMV assignments 20 times. A later analysis grouped co-occurring TCRs with DBSCAN, adding TCRdist sequence similarity when clustering within HLA-allele-positive subsets. For co-occurrence clustering, repertoires with fewer than 30,000 or more than 120,000 public chains were excluded, along with a handful of repertoires with anomalous nucleotide sharing. TCRdb provides this immuneACCESS table in a form limited to in-frame rearrangements. Some clones are lacking; in checked studies, under half of them reflect an unresolved V gene, and why the rest are absent is not known. D and trimming come from the DNA, and the V and J calls and clone size come from that table. This sample holds around 140,000 clones; roughly four fifths were observed only once. The ten largest clones represent under 2% of the sample.

The cohort was made up of roughly 670 healthy bone marrow donors. At the time of sampling, every cohort member was nominally healthy, though immune exposures that went unrecorded were likely present. The donor tested CMV seronegative, placing the donor among the 352 seronegative members of the cohort. A peripheral blood sample was provided by each donor, and peripheral blood mononuclear cells were used for TCR beta sequencing. The Qiagen DNeasy Blood Extraction Kit was used to extract genomic DNA from the blood cell samples. The CDR3, cysteine through phenylalanine, is 15 amino acids long. Only the CDR3 part of the read is kept: 45 bases, read in frame from the first base. The junction shows trimming of 4 bases on V and 6 bases on J, plus 18 bases between the germline ends. The germline V gene gives CDR1 as SGHAT and CDR2 as FQNNGV. Turning to this clone: Which antigen it targets is not known. No base quality values were provided; no much bigger clone lies one nucleotide off.

This receptor was taken from a female donor in good health and CMV-seronegative. Source material: PBMCs. The chain uses TRBV11-2 and TRBJ1-1; a tentative D call is TRBD1 (6 bases match). Here the CDR3 is given as CASSSSGALGAEAFF. In nucleotides, the sequence is TGTGCCAGCAGCTCCTCAGGGGCTCTCGGTGCTGAAGCTTTCTTT.